This is a list of T cell receptor beta chains from one sample in a study of human T cells and chemical hapten exposure. MiXCR was run by TCRdb on the RACE reads, yielding one entry per CDR3 protein. The data contain 370,000 or so distinct CDR3 sequences, more than 4.5% of them seen just once; the ten biggest clones take up over 2%. The source was whole blood, collected in connection with sensitization to the hapten diphenylcyclopropenone (DPC). These receptor sequences come from a woman between 45 and 65 years old with alopecia areata. Some clones in this sample may be carry-over from other donors' samples. Both conserved end residues are part of each CDR3. Fields, in order: D gene, V gene, J gene, clone size, CDR3 DNA, CDR3 protein. The D gene is left open where the match is weak. Clone sizes are given selectively: once, few, many, or a class where the clone is expanded.

D: .; V: TRBV10-1; J: TRBJ1-1; size: .; DNA: TGCGCCAGCAACCCACCTCTCGGGGCCGAAGCTTTCTTT; CDR3: CASNPPLGAEAFF
D: .; V: TRBV6-1; J: TRBJ2-3; size: few; DNA: TGTGCCAGCAGGCAGGGGTTAGGAGACACAGATACGCAGTATTTT; CDR3: CASRQGLGDTDTQYF
D: TRBD1; V: TRBV5-6; J: TRBJ2-3; size: .; DNA: TGTGCCAGCAGCCCAACCGGGACAGGGGCGCCGCTAGATACGCAGTATTTT; CDR3: CASSPTGTGAPLDTQYF
D: .; V: TRBV7-2; J: TRBJ2-5; size: few; DNA: TGTGCCAGCAGAATCCAGCAGGAGACCCAGTACTTC; CDR3: CASRIQQETQYF
D: TRBD1; V: TRBV7-9; J: TRBJ2-1; size: many; DNA: TGTGCCAGCAGCTCGGGACAGTCCTACAATGAGCAGTTCTTC; CDR3: CASSSGQSYNEQFF
D: TRBD1; V: TRBV2; J: TRBJ2-3; size: .; DNA: TGTGCCAGCACTCAGGGGGCGGGCACAGATACGCAGTATTTT; CDR3: CASTQGAGTDTQYF
D: .; V: TRBV27; J: TRBJ1-2; size: .; DNA: TGTGCCAGCAGACCGCAAGCAGGGGACAATGGCTACACCTTC; CDR3: CASRPQAGDNGYTF
D: .; V: TRBV27; J: TRBJ2-7; size: many; DNA: TGTGCCAGCTCGGGGGAGGGGGTCCGCTCCTACGAGCAGTACTTC; CDR3: CASSGEGVRSYEQYF
D: .; V: TRBV10-1; J: TRBJ2-3; size: .; DNA: TGCGCCAGCAACGGCAGGGAGGCAGATACGCAGTATTTT; CDR3: CASNGREADTQYF
D: .; V: TRBV4-2; J: TRBJ2-1; size: .; DNA: TGTGCCAGCAGCCCCAGGGGGAGCGGGGCCGACAATGAGCAGTTCTTC; CDR3: CASSPRGSGADNEQFF
D: TRBD2; V: TRBV9; J: TRBJ2-1; size: many; DNA: TGTGCCAGCAGCGGGACTAGCGGGAGGACTCCTAGGAATGAGCAGTTCTTC; CDR3: CASSGTSGRTPRNEQFF
D: TRBD1; V: TRBV14; J: TRBJ1-1; size: many; DNA: TGTGCCAGCAGCCAAAACAGGGGCCAGAACACTGAAGCTTTCTTT; CDR3: CASSQNRGQNTEAFF
D: .; V: TRBV5-1; J: TRBJ1-1; size: .; DNA: TGCGCCAGCAGCTTGGGGGGGCAGCCGGACACTGAAACTTTCTTT; CDR3: CASSLGGQPDTETFF
D: .; V: TRBV27; J: TRBJ1-2; size: few; DNA: TGTGCCAGCAGTGCCTGGTCCGCCGGGGGCTACACCTTC; CDR3: CASSAWSAGGYTF
D: TRBD1; V: TRBV6-1; J: TRBJ1-3; size: .; DNA: TGTGCCAGCAGTGAAATTCAGGGGGCGCTTATGGGCTCTGGAAACACCATATATTTT; CDR3: CASSEIQGALMGSGNTIYF
D: .; V: TRBV28; J: TRBJ2-6; size: many; DNA: TGTGCCAGCAAGGGGGCGGGGTCTGGGGCCAACGTCCTGACTTTC; CDR3: CASKGAGSGANVLTF
D: .; V: TRBV27; J: TRBJ1-2; size: many; DNA: TGTGCCAGCAGTTACGGACCGGGGGGCTATGGCTACACCTTC; CDR3: CASSYGPGGYGYTF
D: .; V: TRBV29-1; J: TRBJ2-1; size: many; DNA: TGCAGCGTTGAAGAAATAGGGAATGAGCAGTTCTTC; CDR3: CSVEEIGNEQFF
D: TRBD1; V: TRBV20-1; J: TRBJ2-7; size: many; DNA: TGCAGTGCCCCACGGCCAGGGGGCGGACTTGGGGAGCAGTACTTC; CDR3: CSAPRPGGGLGEQYF
D: .; V: TRBV29-1; J: TRBJ2-5; size: few; DNA: TGCAGCGTTGTGATAGGAGAGACCCAGTACTTC; CDR3: CSVVIGETQYF
D: TRBD2; V: TRBV24-1; J: TRBJ2-3; size: many; DNA: TGTGCCACCAGTGCCGTCGCCACTAGCGGGAGTAGGGCGCAGTATTTT; CDR3: CATSAVATSGSRAQYF
D: .; V: TRBV6-2/TRBV6-3; J: TRBJ1-1; size: many; DNA: TGTGCCAGCAGTTTACATGGGAACACTGAAGCTTTCTTT; CDR3: CASSLHGNTEAFF
D: TRBD1; V: TRBV10-3; J: TRBJ1-1; size: many; DNA: TGTGCGAGCACCGGGACAGTGAACACTGAAGCTTTCTTT; CDR3: CASTGTVNTEAFF
D: TRBD1; V: TRBV6-5; J: TRBJ1-5; size: many; DNA: TGTGCCAGCAAACTATCGCGACAGGGGGTGAATCAGCCCCAGCATTTT; CDR3: CASKLSRQGVNQPQHF
D: TRBD1; V: TRBV4-1; J: TRBJ1-3; size: many; DNA: TGCGCCAGCAGCCAAGTTCAGGGGGCATTAGCCGGAAACACCATATATTTT; CDR3: CASSQVQGALAGNTIYF
D: .; V: TRBV28; J: TRBJ2-3; size: many; DNA: TGTGCCAGCAGTGGGAGGTACAGGTTCGCAGATACGCAGTATTTT; CDR3: CASSGRYRFADTQYF
D: TRBD1; V: TRBV11-2; J: TRBJ2-1; size: many; DNA: TGTGCCAGCAGCTTAGGCCGCCTAGGGACAGGGGCCAAAAAAATCCCCTACAATGAGCAGTTCTTC; CDR3: CASSLGRLGTGAKKIPYNEQFF
D: .; V: TRBV12-5; J: TRBJ1-2; size: few; DNA: TGTGCTAGTGGTTTGGGGGGCCGCTATGGCTACACCTTC; CDR3: CASGLGGRYGYTF
D: TRBD1; V: TRBV10-3; J: TRBJ2-7; size: many; DNA: TGTGCCATCACTTTTTGGGACAGCCGGGAGCAGTACTTC; CDR3: CAITFWDSREQYF
D: TRBD1; V: TRBV2; J: TRBJ1-2; size: many; DNA: TGTGCCAGCAGTGAAATGATGGACAGGGTGGGACCCAGCTATGGCTACACCTTC; CDR3: CASSEMMDRVGPSYGYTF
D: .; V: TRBV5-5; J: TRBJ1-1; size: many; DNA: TGTGCCAGCAGCTTCAGAGACCTGAACACTGAAGCTTTCTTT; CDR3: CASSFRDLNTEAFF
D: TRBD1; V: TRBV9; J: TRBJ1-4; size: many; DNA: TGTGCCAGCAGCAAGCGACAGGGGGAGAGGGAAAAACTGTTTTTT; CDR3: CASSKRQGEREKLFF
D: .; V: TRBV29-1; J: TRBJ2-1; size: many; DNA: TGCAGCGTTGAAGAAAGGGTACCCGTCTCCTACAATGAGCAGTTCTTC; CDR3: CSVEERVPVSYNEQFF
D: TRBD1; V: TRBV2; J: TRBJ2-2; size: many; DNA: TGTGCCAGTTGGCGGGACAGGGGGACCGGGGAGCTGTTTTTT; CDR3: CASWRDRGTGELFF
D: TRBD1; V: TRBV29-1; J: TRBJ2-3; size: many; DNA: TGCAGCGTGAGGGGACAGTCAGATACGCAGTATTTT; CDR3: CSVRGQSDTQYF
D: TRBD1; V: TRBV2; J: TRBJ2-7; size: many; DNA: TGTGCCAGCACAGGGGGCGTGAACTACGAGCAGTACTTC; CDR3: CASTGGVNYEQYF
D: TRBD1; V: TRBV24-1; J: TRBJ2-3; size: many; DNA: TGTGCCACCAGTGATTTGACCGGGACAGGGCCTACAGATACGCAGTATTTT; CDR3: CATSDLTGTGPTDTQYF
D: .; V: TRBV10-2; J: TRBJ2-7; size: few; DNA: TGCGCCAGCAGTGTAGCCGTTTCCTACGAGCAGTACTTC; CDR3: CASSVAVSYEQYF
D: TRBD1; V: TRBV28; J: TRBJ2-1; size: many; DNA: TGTGCCAGCAGCCCACCGGGACAGAGCATGTTCTTC; CDR3: CASSPPGQSMFF
D: .; V: TRBV12-3/TRBV12-4; J: TRBJ1-1; size: few; DNA: TGTGCCAGCAGTCCCGCGGAGGGACCCGGAAACACTGAAGCTTTCTTT; CDR3: CASSPAEGPGNTEAFF
D: .; V: TRBV4-1; J: TRBJ2-6; size: .; DNA: TGCGCCAGCAGCCAAGGCGCCAGTGCCAACGTCCTGACTTTC; CDR3: CASSQGASANVLTF
D: .; V: TRBV5-4; J: TRBJ2-1; size: many; DNA: TGTGCCAGCAGCTTGTGGGGAGAGCAGTTCTTC; CDR3: CASSLWGEQFF